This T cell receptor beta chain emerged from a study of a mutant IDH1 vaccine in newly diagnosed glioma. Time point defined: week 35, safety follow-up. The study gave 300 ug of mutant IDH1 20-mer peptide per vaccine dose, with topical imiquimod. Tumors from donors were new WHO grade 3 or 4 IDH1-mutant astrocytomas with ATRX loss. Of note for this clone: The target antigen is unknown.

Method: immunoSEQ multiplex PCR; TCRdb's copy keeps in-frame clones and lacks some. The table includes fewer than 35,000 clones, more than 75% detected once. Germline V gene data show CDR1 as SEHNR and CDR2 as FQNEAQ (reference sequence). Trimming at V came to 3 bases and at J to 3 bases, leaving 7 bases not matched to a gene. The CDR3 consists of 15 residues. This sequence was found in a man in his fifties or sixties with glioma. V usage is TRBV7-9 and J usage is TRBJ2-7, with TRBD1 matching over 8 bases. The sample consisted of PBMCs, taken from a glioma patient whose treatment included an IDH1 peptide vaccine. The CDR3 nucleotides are TGTGCCAGCAGCTTCCCCGGGACAGGAGGCTACGAGCAGTACTTC. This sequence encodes CASSFPGTGGYEQYF.